Here is one TCR beta chain with its context. The antigen it binds to is not known. No much larger clone is present one base from it, and per-base qualities are unavailable. Via the germline V gene, CDR1 is SGHDN and CDR2 FVKESK. V drops 1 base and J drops 7 bases, leaving 13 bases in between. The CDR3 contains 14 residues, cysteine and phenylalanine counted. The CDR3 DNA has 42 bases and is translated from base 1. High-throughput TCR beta sequencing profiled peripheral blood CD8+ and CD4+ T cells from healthy donors, Susac syndrome patients and multiple sclerosis patients. The multiple sclerosis controls were treatment-naive patients whose relapsing-remitting disease, either stable or active, fulfilled the revised McDonald criteria. Bulk CD8+ and CD4+ T cells were purified by magnetic negative isolation, whereas CD8+ TEMRA cells were enriched by FACS. Blood was collected in EDTA tubes and processed within 24 hours, with PBMCs isolated through density gradient centrifugation. PBMCs intended for TCR sequencing were frozen in liquid nitrogen and were later thawed in a 37 degrees C water bath. A purity of at least 90% was achieved for sorted or isolated CD4+, CD8+ and CD8+ TEMRA cells.

The record originates from a study of CD8 T cells in Susac syndrome (dated 2019 in TCRdb). About the investigation overall: The study used repertoire sequencing to test whether antigen drove CD8+ T cell activation and differentiation in Susac syndrome.

RNA was extracted using the RNeasy kit, and roughly 0.45 to 1 microgram was reverse transcribed with random hexamers. The immunoSEQ multiplex PCR assay, covering 54 Vbeta and 13 Jbeta segments, was used to amplify TCR beta CDR3 regions. PCR amplification bias was corrected by using a synthetic template baseline for primer optimization and computational correction. In the original analysis: Only productive sequences were kept, with reads annotated to V, D and J genes according to IMGT and analyzed in immunoSEQ Analyzer. To calculate clonality, Shannon entropy was normalized by log2 of the number of productive unique sequences and then subtracted from one. Public and private clones were assessed among the 100 most prevalent clones of each patient and control. Clones were defined as Susac-specific when absent from the healthy and MS cohorts, from roughly 1,100 published viral clones and from other ImmuneACCESS disease sequences. TCRdb reran the public reads through fastp at Q25 and MiXCR, keeping productive beta chains. Records with the same CDR3 protein are collapsed into one entry carrying the most frequent genes and DNA. TCRdb's processing, not the authors', yielded these V and J calls. The sample data list 250,000 to 350,000 distinct CDR3 sequences, and 92% of these were observed just once. The ten largest make up roughly 0.064% of the sample.

General study outcomes and caveats: The TCR sequencing and HLA analysis was acknowledged to have included a relatively small number of individuals.

Sequencing was done on a sample of CD4+ T cells from PBMCs. This clonotype was sampled from a human donor with multiple sclerosis. The rearranged segments are TRBV14 and TRBJ1-1; TRBD1 is possibly the D segment (5 matching bases). The CDR3 protein: CASSQGQTINEAFF. The sequenced DNA: TGTGCCAGCAGCCAAGGACAGACCATCAATGAAGCTTTCTTT.